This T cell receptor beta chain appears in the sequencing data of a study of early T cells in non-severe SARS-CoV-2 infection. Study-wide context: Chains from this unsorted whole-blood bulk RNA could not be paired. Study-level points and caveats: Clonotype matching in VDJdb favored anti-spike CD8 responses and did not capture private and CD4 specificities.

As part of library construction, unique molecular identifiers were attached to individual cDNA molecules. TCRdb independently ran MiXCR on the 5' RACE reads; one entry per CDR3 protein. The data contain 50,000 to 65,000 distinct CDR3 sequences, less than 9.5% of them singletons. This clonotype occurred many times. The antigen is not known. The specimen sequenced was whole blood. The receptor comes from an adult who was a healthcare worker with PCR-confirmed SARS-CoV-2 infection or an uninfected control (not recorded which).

The CDR3 coding sequence is TGTGCCAGCAGTTACGCCCAGACAGGGTTTGGAGAAAAACTGTTTTTT. Protein sequence: CASSYAQTGFGEKLFF. V and J are TRBV6-5 and TRBJ1-4, with TRBD1 matching over 7 bases. Germline V CDR1 and CDR2: MNHEY, SVGAGI. V lost 2 bases, J lost 8 bases, and 11 bases stayed unmatched. The CDR3 is 16 residues long.